Listed here are 12 T cell receptor beta chains from one sample, sequenced in a study of blood T cell repertoires in COVID-19. Some clones are missing from TCRdb's copy, which holds only in-frame ones; the method was immunoSEQ multiplex PCR. The table lists about 150,000 clones, 78% of them singletons. The sequencing input was PBMCs or T cells enriched from blood (not recorded which). The source of these receptors is a woman aged 45-65 years who had recovered from COVID-19.

In this sample, this clone turned up a few times. V is TRBV5-1 and J is TRBJ1-6, with TRBD1 matching over 8 bases. V gave up 7 bases and J gave up 6 bases; unmatched junction bases: 6. CDR3 length: 14 residues. Germline CDR1 and CDR2: SGHRS and YFSETQ. CDR3 nucleotides: TGCGCCAGCCGTGGGGGGACAGGTAATTCACCCCTCCACTTT. Amino acid sequence: CASRGGTGNSPLHF.

This chain uses TRBV3-1 (or the pseudogene TRBV3-2) with TRBJ2-7; 7 bases map to TRBD1. With V trimmed by 4 bases and J by 5 bases, 5 bases remained unmatched. CDR3 length: 13 amino acids. Germline CDR1 LGHDT, CDR2 YNNKEL (reference sequence). The CDR3 protein is CASSPTGVNEQYF. In DNA, the CDR3 is TGTGCCAGCAGCCCTACAGGGGTGAACGAGCAGTACTTC.

The rearrangement links TRBV5-6 to TRBJ1-2; TRBD1 might be the D (6 bases). Per germline, CDR1 SGHDT and CDR2 YYEEEE. CDR3 length equals 16 residues. V was shortened by 0 bases and J by 4 bases, with 16 bases between the two germline ends. Written as DNA, the CDR3 is TGTGCCAGCAGCTTGGTTGGCAGGGGAAGAAGCTATGGCTACACCTTC. Translated, it gives CASSLVGRGRSYGYTF.

The chain carries TRBV2 and TRBJ2-5; 7 bases are shared with TRBD1. There are 15 residues in the CDR3. Germline values: CDR1 SNHLY, CDR2 FYNNEI. V was clipped by 8 bases and J by 4 bases; unmatched bases: 13. Written as DNA, the CDR3 is TGTGCCAGCGGTTCTACAGGGGCGTGGGGAGAGACCCAGTACTTC. It specifies CASGSTGAWGETQYF.

The chain has TRBV7-9 and TRBJ1-5; D gene uncertain. The CDR3 is 14 amino acids. Between the trimmed V and J ends, which lost 1 base and 0 bases, there was a span of 4 bases. Germline CDR1 and CDR2: SEHNR and FQNEAQ (reference sequence). In nucleotides, the CDR3 is TGTGCCAGCAGCTTAGGAGTTAGCAATCAGCCCCAGCATTTT. It translates to CASSLGVSNQPQHF.

The chain recombines TRBV3-1 (or the pseudogene TRBV3-2) with TRBJ1-6, with a tentative D call TRBD1 (6 bases). The CDR3 spans 13 residues. In germline, CDR1 is LGHDT, CDR2 YNNKEL (reference sequence). V lost 1 base to trimming and J lost 13 bases, with 11 bases between them. Here the CDR3 reads CASSQGSGDPLHF. CDR3 DNA: TGTGCCAGCAGCCAAGGGTCAGGGGACCCCCTCCACTTT.

The genes are TRBV19 and TRBJ2-2, with a tentative D call TRBD2 (5 bases). Germline values: CDR1 LNHDA, CDR2 SQIVND (reference sequence). The CDR3 extends over 15 amino acids. V lost 7 bases, J lost 5 bases, and 17 bases lay in between. The CDR3 here is CASTVRPGGTGELFF. For the CDR3, the DNA is TGTGCCAGTACAGTACGGCCAGGCGGGACCGGGGAGCTGTTTTTT.

The V and J genes are TRBV5-1 and TRBJ1-3; 8 bases are shared with TRBD1. The V gene end was trimmed by 4 bases and the J gene end by 4 bases; junction bases not matched to a gene: 7. CDR3 length: 15 amino acids. Germline V gene data show CDR1 as SGHRS and CDR2 as YFSETQ. Here the CDR3 DNA reads TGCGCCAGCAGCACCGGGACAGGCCAAGGAAACACCATATATTTT. Amino acid sequence: CASSTGTGQGNTIYF.

The chain links TRBV27 to TRBJ2-7; 10 bases line up with TRBD1. CDR1 is MNHEY, CDR2 SMNVEV, per germline (reference sequence). This CDR3 is built from 14 residues. V was clipped by 5 bases and J by 1 base; unmatched bases: 2. The CDR3 region is CASSVDRGSYEQYV. CDR3 coding DNA: TGTGCCAGCAGTGTGGACAGGGGGTCCTACGAGCAGTACGTC.

The chain is built from TRBV6-1 and TRBJ1-1, with D possibly being TRBD1 (5 bases). The CDR3 totals 14 residues. Trimming took off 3 bases at V and 1 base at J, with 9 bases between the two ends. The V gene's germline CDR1 is MNHNS and CDR2 SASEGT. The CDR3, as DNA: TGTGCCAGCAGTGACGGGGGTGGGAACACTGAAGCTTTCTTT. Protein: CASSDGGGNTEAFF.

The chain couples TRBV5-5 to TRBJ1-2; the match to TRBD1 covers 9 bases. Losses at the gene ends were 3 bases for V and 5 bases for J; bases not matched to a gene: 8. CDR3 length: 15 residues. The germline V gene has CDR1 SGHKS and CDR2 YYEKEE (reference sequence). CDR3 in amino acids: CASSSRTGVEYGYTF. Here the CDR3 DNA reads TGTGCCAGCAGCTCGAGGACAGGGGTGGAGTATGGCTACACCTTC.

The chain links TRBV28 to TRBJ1-6; 9 bases map to TRBD1. The CDR3 sequence is 14 residues long. Germline V gives CDR1 MDHEN, CDR2 SYDVKM. V lost 6 bases, J lost 5 bases, and 2 bases stayed unmatched. DNA of the CDR3: TGTGCCAGCAGGGGGGACAGGGATAATTCACCCCTCCACTTT. Translating it yields CASRGDRDNSPLHF.